A single sample gave rise to the 24 T cell receptor beta chains below, sequenced in a study of cytomegalovirus exposure and HLA in healthy donors. It was with 60 Vbeta and 13 Jbeta primers that the PCR ran. Repertoires were generated with immunoSEQ multiplex PCR, while TCRdb's copy carries only in-frame clones and drops some. The sample yields around 110,000 clones, roughly 85% seen once. What was sequenced was PBMCs. The receptors shown here come from a man aged 25 to 45 in good health and CMV-seropositive.

This clone was seen a few times. V gene TRBV5-1 combines with J gene TRBJ1-1; maybe TRBD1 (5 bases). This CDR3 region has 14 residues. V was pared by 4 bases and J by 5 bases, with 15 bases between. Germline V CDR1 and CDR2: SGHRS, YFSETQ. Written as DNA, the CDR3 is TGCGCCAGCAGCCACGACTGGGGGAGGACTGAAGCTTTCTTT. This translates into CASSHDWGRTEAFF.

The V and J genes are TRBV5-8 and TRBJ2-4; TRBD1 matches 7 bases. This CDR3 has 15 residues. Germline loops: CDR1 SGHTS, CDR2 YDEGEE. V was pared by 1 base and J by 4 bases, with 5 bases of the junction left unmatched. The CDR3 coding sequence is TGTGCCAGCAGCTTGCCTGACAGGGAGAAAAACATTCAGTACTTC. Its translation: CASSLPDREKNIQYF.

V and J are TRBV30 and TRBJ2-1; 8 nucleotides line up with TRBD2. Per germline, CDR1 GTSNPN and CDR2 SVGIG (reference sequence). J gave up 7 bases and V 7 bases, and 6 bases lay outside the gene matches. CDR3 length: 12 amino acids. CDR3 loop: CALTSGRNEQFF. The CDR3 region has the DNA TGTGCCTTGACCAGCGGGAGAAATGAGCAGTTCTTC. Using reference TRBV30 and TRBJ2-1 for the parts outside the CDR3, the full variable domain is SQTIHQWPATLVQPVGSPLSLECTVEGTSNPNLYWYRQAAGRGLQLLFYSVGIGQISSEVPQNLSASRPQDRQFILSSKKLLLSDSGFYLCALTSGRNEQFFGPGTRLTVL.

The rearrangement links TRBV11-2 to TRBJ2-5, with 8 bases aligning to TRBD2. Germline V gene lookup returns CDR1 SGHAT and CDR2 FQNNGV. V lost 2 bases, J lost 0 bases, and 8 bases stayed unmatched. This CDR3 comprises 17 residues. DNA of the CDR3: TGTGCCAGCAGCTTATCAGGTAGCGGGGAGAACCAAGAGACCCAGTACTTC. Amino acids: CASSLSGSGENQETQYF.

The chain has TRBV7-9 and TRBJ1-6; 8 nucleotides line up with TRBD1. The CDR3 extends over 15 amino acids. Per the germline V gene, CDR1 is SEHNR and CDR2 is FQNEAQ (reference sequence). J gave up 8 bases and V 6 bases, and 9 bases lay outside the gene matches. CDR3 bases: TGTGCCAGCAGGGCAACAGGGGGTGGCGATTCACCCCTCCACTTT. Amino acid sequence: CASRATGGGDSPLHF. Full variable domain (remainder filled in from reference TRBV7-9 and TRBJ1-6): DTGVSQNPRHKITKRGQNVTFRCDPISEHNRLYWYRQTLGQGPEFLTYFQNEAQLEKSRLLSDRFSAERPKGSFSTLEIQRTEQGDSAMYLCASRATGGGDSPLHFGNGTRLTVT.

V usage is TRBV28 and J usage is TRBJ1-1, with D unclear. Trimming shortened V by 7 bases and J by 3 bases, and 12 bases separated the two germline ends. The CDR3 contains 13 residues. Germline CDR1 reads MDHEN; CDR2 reads SYDVKM. The CDR3 sequence is CASIQSGDTEAFF. CDR3 coding DNA: TGTGCCAGCATCCAGTCCGGGGACACTGAAGCTTTCTTT.

This chain uses TRBV7-9 with TRBJ1-3; the D is unclear. CDR3 length: 15 residues. CDR1 is SEHNR, CDR2 FQNEAQ, per germline (reference sequence). Trimming removed 6 bases at V and 0 bases at J, with 12 bases between. The CDR3 region has the DNA TGTGCCAGCAGGTTTAATACGGGCTCTGGAAACACCATATATTTT. This encodes CASRFNTGSGNTIYF.

Points on this clone: One end of the junction is discordant with germline, which a read error may explain. The chain combines TRBV10-3 with TRBJ2-5; D tentatively fits TRBD1 or TRBD2 (5 bases each). TRBJ2-7 matches the DNA end more closely, so the J call is doubtful. CDR3 length: 14 residues. Germline V gene sequence: CDR1 ENHRY, CDR2 SYGVKD. The CDR3 reads CAIGEGRPAAEQYF. The CDR3 bases are TGTGCCATCGGTGAGGGACGCCCAGCGGCCGAGCAGTACTTC.

The rearrangement links TRBV10-2 to TRBJ1-2, with no clear D. V was cut by 8 bases and J by 7 bases, with 23 bases left in between. This CDR3 is built from 15 residues. The germline V gene encodes CDR1 WSHSY and CDR2 SAAADI. The CDR3: CASSLASGRLIGYTF. The CDR3 nucleotides read TGCGCCAGCTCTCTTGCTTCTGGCAGGTTAATTGGCTACACCTTC.

This clone has more than one count but fewer than ten. The chain couples TRBV6-5 to TRBJ1-2, with D perhaps TRBD1 (6 bases). V lost 0 bases, J lost 7 bases, and 15 bases lay in between. The CDR3 length is 15 residues. From germline, CDR1 is MNHEY and CDR2 SVGAGI. The CDR3 sequence: CASSYSAGALSGYTF. Here the CDR3 DNA reads TGTGCCAGCAGTTACTCAGCGGGGGCGCTTAGTGGCTACACCTTC.

This sequence joins TRBV11-2 and TRBJ1-1, with D possibly matching TRBD1 (6 bases). V gave up 1 base and J gave up 0 bases, with 9 bases separating them. This CDR3 region has 15 residues. Germline CDR1 SGHAT, CDR2 FQNNGV. CDR3 sequence (DNA): TGTGCCAGCAGCTTAGTGGCAGGGGTGAACACTGAAGCTTTCTTT. It translates to CASSLVAGVNTEAFF.

J is TRBJ2-3 and V is TRBV5-1; 11 nucleotides line up with TRBD2. Unmatched junction bases numbered 5, after V lost 4 bases and J lost 1 base. The CDR3 has 16 amino acids. Germline lookup yields CDR1 SGHRS and CDR2 YFSETQ. CDR3 amino acids: CASSPISGRGTDTQYF. In DNA form, the CDR3 reads TGCGCCAGCAGCCCCATTAGCGGGAGGGGCACAGATACGCAGTATTTT. The variable domain in full, completed from reference TRBV5-1 and TRBJ2-3, reads KAGVTQTPRYLIKTRGQQVTLSCSPISGHRSVSWYQQTPGQGLQFLFEYFSETQRNKGNFPGRFSGRQFSNSRSEMNVSTLELGDSALYLCASSPISGRGTDTQYFGPGTRLTVL.

The gene calls are TRBV29-1 and TRBJ2-3; 9 nucleotides agree with TRBD2. Trimming at V came to 3 bases and at J to 4 bases, leaving 2 bases not matched to a gene. The germline V gene has CDR1 SQVTM and CDR2 ANQGSEA. CDR3 length equals 13 residues. Written as DNA, the CDR3 is TGCAGCGTTGATAAGCGGGGGGCAGATACGCAGTATTTT. It is translated as CSVDKRGADTQYF.

The chain has TRBV5-6 and TRBJ2-7; D is unresolved. The CDR3 totals 13 residues. V was pared by 0 bases and J by 3 bases, with 7 bases between. Germline V CDR1 and CDR2: SGHDT, YYEEEE. The CDR3 sequence: CASSLGADYEQYV. CDR3 bases: TGTGCCAGCAGCTTGGGTGCAGACTACGAGCAGTACGTC.

V and J are TRBV28 and TRBJ1-1, with a weak D call TRBD1 (6 bases). V lost 6 bases and J 6 bases, leaving 20 bases between the germline ends. The CDR3 loop spans 15 amino acids. Germline values: CDR1 MDHEN, CDR2 SYDVKM. The chain's CDR3 is CASRAQGSGESEAFF. The CDR3 DNA is TGTGCCAGCAGGGCCCAGGGGAGTGGGGAATCTGAAGCTTTCTTT. Variable domain in full (rest from reference TRBV28 and TRBJ1-1): DVKVTQSSRYLVKRTGEKVFLECVQDMDHENMFWYRQDPGLGLRLIYFSYDVKMKEKGDIPEGYSVSREKKERFSLILESASTNQTSMYLCASRAQGSGESEAFFGQGTRLTVV.

This clone was seen just once. This chain links TRBV7-2 with TRBJ2-7; TRBD2 might be the D (5 bases). There are 15 residues in the CDR3. Between the trimmed V and J ends, which lost 5 bases and 3 bases, there was a span of 17 bases. Germline values: CDR1 SGHTA, CDR2 FQGNSA. CDR3 protein: CASSSRTSSRYEQYF. The CDR3 DNA reads as TGTGCCAGCAGCAGCAGGACTTCCTCACGCTACGAGCAGTACTTC.

Only a few counts were recorded for this clone. This chain connects TRBV6-4 to TRBJ1-2; D gene ambiguous. The germline CDR1 and CDR2 sequences are MRHNA and SNTAGT. CDR3 length equals 14 residues. V lost 0 bases, J lost 8 bases, and 13 bases lay in between. In DNA form, the CDR3 reads TGTGCCAGCAGTGACTCAAGGATAACTAGCGGCTACACCTTC. Its protein product is CASSDSRITSGYTF.

The chain couples TRBV19 to TRBJ1-1, with unresolved D. The V gene lost 5 bases and the J gene lost 1 base, with 14 bases spanning the gap. Germline CDR1 reads LNHDA; CDR2 reads SQIVND (reference sequence). This CDR3 region has 15 residues. The CDR3 coding sequence is TGTGCCAGTAGTTCCGGACGGGAGGGGAACACTGAAGCTTTCTTT. Translated, it gives CASSSGREGNTEAFF.

The V gene is TRBV30, the J gene TRBJ1-2, with TRBD1 identical over 9 bases. After removal of 4 bases from V and 5 bases from J, the junction contained 5 bases not matched to a gene. Looked up from germline, CDR1 is GTSNPN and CDR2 is SVGIG (reference sequence). This CDR3 contains 13 residues. Here the CDR3 reads CAWNRDRAYGYTF. The CDR3 nucleotides read TGTGCCTGGAACCGGGACAGGGCATATGGCTACACCTTC.

The chain links TRBV2 to TRBJ1-5; the match to TRBD1 covers 11 bases. This CDR3 contains 16 residues. The germline V gene encodes CDR1 SNHLY and CDR2 FYNNEI. Trimming removed 1 base from V and 9 bases from J; junction bases left unmatched: 8. The CDR3: CASSEGGQGAGWPQHF. CDR3 nucleotide sequence: TGTGCCAGCAGTGAAGGAGGACAGGGGGCCGGGTGGCCCCAGCATTTT.

This clone came up once. The chain has TRBV11-2 and TRBJ1-1; a possible D gene is TRBD1 (5 bases). Per the germline V gene, CDR1 is SGHAT and CDR2 is FQNNGV. This CDR3 contains 13 residues. Trimming removed 5 bases from V and 6 bases from J, with 13 bases in between. The DNA for the CDR3 is TGTGCCAGCAGCGTCGGCAGGGCGTCTGAAGCTTTCTTT. Encoded protein: CASSVGRASEAFF. The variable domain in full, completed from reference TRBV11-2 and TRBJ1-1, reads EAGVAQSPRYKIIEKRQSVAFWCNPISGHATLYWYQQILGQGPKLLIQFQNNGVVDDSQLPKDRFSAERLKGVDSTLKIQPAKLEDSAVYLCASSVGRASEAFFGQGTRLTVV.

V and J are TRBV5-1 and TRBJ2-3; no reliable D call. The V gene lost 1 base and the J gene lost 2 bases, with 5 bases spanning the gap. Germline loops: CDR1 SGHRS, CDR2 YFSETQ. CDR3 size: 13 residues. The CDR3 DNA follows: TGCGCCAGCAGCTTGTACTCCACAGATACGCAGTATTTT. Residues: CASSLYSTDTQYF.

The V call is TRBV5-4, the J call TRBJ1-2; TRBD1 might be the D (5 bases). From germline, CDR1 is SGHNT and CDR2 YYREEE (reference sequence). Trimming took off 1 base at V and 4 bases at J, with 11 bases between the two ends. The CDR3 length is 14 residues. The CDR3 loop reads CASSLTGFSYGYTF. The DNA for the CDR3 is TGTGCCAGCAGCTTGACAGGCTTCAGCTATGGCTACACCTTC.

The chain combines TRBV7-9 with TRBJ2-5; D not resolved. This CDR3 contains 14 residues. In germline, CDR1 is SEHNR, CDR2 FQNEAQ (reference sequence). V was clipped by 2 bases and J by 2 bases, with 9 bases between them. The DNA of the CDR3 is TGTGCCAGCAGCTTACTACAGCCTCAAGAGACCCAGTACTTC. Amino acids: CASSLLQPQETQYF.